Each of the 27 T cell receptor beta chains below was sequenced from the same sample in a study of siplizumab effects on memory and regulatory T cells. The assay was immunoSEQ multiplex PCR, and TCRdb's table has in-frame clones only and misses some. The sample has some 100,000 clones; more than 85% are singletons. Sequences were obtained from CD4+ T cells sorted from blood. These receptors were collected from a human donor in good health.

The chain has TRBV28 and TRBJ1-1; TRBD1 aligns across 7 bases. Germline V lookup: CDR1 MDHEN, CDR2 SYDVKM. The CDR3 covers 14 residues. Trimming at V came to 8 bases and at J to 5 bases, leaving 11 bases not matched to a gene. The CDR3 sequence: CASGRGLGETEAFF. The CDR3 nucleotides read TGTGCCAGCGGCAGGGGGTTAGGGGAAACTGAAGCTTTCTTT.

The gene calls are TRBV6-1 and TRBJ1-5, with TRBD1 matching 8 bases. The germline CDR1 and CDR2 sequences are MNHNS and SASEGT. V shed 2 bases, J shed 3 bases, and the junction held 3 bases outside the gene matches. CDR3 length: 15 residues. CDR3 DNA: TGTGCCAGCAGTGAAATGGGACAGGCCAATCAGCCCCAGCATTTT. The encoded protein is CASSEMGQANQPQHF.

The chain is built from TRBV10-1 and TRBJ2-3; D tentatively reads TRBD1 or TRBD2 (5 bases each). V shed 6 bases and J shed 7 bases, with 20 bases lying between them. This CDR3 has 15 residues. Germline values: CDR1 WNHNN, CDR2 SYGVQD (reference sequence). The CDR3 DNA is TGCGCCAGCAGGGTCCCGGGACCTAATGTGCATACGCAGTATTTT. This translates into CASRVPGPNVHTQYF.

This CDR3 reads CASSFSMNTEAFF. CDR3 nucleotide sequence: TGTGCCAGCAGCTTTAGTATGAACACTGAAGCTTTCTTT. The J gene is TRBJ1-1, the V gene TRBV7-2; D unclear. The V and J ends lost 3 bases and 0 bases respectively, with 5 bases between them. Germline V gene sequence: CDR1 SGHTA, CDR2 FQGNSA. The CDR3 length is 13 residues.

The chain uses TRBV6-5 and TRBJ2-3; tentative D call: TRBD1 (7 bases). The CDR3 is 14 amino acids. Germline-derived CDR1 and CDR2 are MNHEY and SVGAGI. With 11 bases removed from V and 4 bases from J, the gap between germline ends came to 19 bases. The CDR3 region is CAAGRPGGADTQYF. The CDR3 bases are TGTGCCGCGGGGAGACCAGGGGGAGCAGATACGCAGTATTTT.

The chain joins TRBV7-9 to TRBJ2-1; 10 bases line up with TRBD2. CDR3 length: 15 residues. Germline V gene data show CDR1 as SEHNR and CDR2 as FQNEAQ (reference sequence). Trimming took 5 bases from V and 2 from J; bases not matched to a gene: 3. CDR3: CASSPSGGAYNEQFF. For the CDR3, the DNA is TGTGCCAGCAGCCCTAGCGGGGGAGCCTACAATGAGCAGTTCTTC.

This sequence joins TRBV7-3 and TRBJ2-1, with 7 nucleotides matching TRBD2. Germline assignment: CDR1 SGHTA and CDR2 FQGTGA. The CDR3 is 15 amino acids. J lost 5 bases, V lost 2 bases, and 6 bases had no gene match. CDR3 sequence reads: CASSLGGGGDNEQFF. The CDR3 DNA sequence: TGTGCCAGCAGCTTAGGCGGGGGAGGTGACAATGAGCAGTTCTTC. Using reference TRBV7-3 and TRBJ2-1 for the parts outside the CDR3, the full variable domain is GAGVSQTPSNKVTEKGKYVELRCDPISGHTALYWYRQSLGQGPEFLIYFQGTGAADDSGLPNDRFFAVRPEGSVSTLKIQRTERGDSAVYLCASSLGGGGDNEQFFGPGTRLTVL.

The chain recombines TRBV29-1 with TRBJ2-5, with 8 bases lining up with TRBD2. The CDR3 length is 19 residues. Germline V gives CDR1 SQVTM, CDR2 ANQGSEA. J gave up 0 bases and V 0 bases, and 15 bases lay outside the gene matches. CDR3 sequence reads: CSVEDFGRGRAQDQETQYF. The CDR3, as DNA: TGCAGCGTTGAAGATTTCGGGAGGGGAAGGGCCCAGGACCAAGAGACCCAGTACTTC.

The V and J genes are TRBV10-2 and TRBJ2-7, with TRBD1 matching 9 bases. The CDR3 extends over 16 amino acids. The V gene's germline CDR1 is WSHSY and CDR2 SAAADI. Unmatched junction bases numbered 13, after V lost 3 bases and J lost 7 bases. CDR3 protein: CASSDPGTGFFGEQYF. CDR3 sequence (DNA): TGCGCCAGCAGTGATCCCGGGACAGGGTTTTTCGGGGAGCAGTACTTC.

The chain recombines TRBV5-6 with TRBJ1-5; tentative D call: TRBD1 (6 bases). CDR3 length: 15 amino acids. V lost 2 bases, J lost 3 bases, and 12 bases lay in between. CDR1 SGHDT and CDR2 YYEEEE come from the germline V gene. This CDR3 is CASSLQGGVNQPQHF. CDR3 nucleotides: TGTGCCAGCAGCTTACAGGGTGGGGTCAATCAGCCCCAGCATTTT.

CDR3: CAWNNRVNSNQPQHF. The CDR3 DNA reads as TGTGCCTGGAATAACAGGGTGAATAGCAATCAGCCCCAGCATTTT. V and J are TRBV30 and TRBJ1-5, with a possible D match to TRBD1 (6 bases). This CDR3 has 15 amino acids. Germline V CDR1 and CDR2: GTSNPN, SVGIG (reference sequence). With 4 bases removed from V and 0 bases from J, the gap between germline ends came to 13 bases.

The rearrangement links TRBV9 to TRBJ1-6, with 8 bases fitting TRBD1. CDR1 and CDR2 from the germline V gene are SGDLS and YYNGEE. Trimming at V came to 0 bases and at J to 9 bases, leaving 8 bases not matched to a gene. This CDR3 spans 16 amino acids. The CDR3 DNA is TGTGCCAGCAGCGTAGCTATGACAGGGGAGGGTTCACCCCTCCACTTT. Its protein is CASSVAMTGEGSPLHF.

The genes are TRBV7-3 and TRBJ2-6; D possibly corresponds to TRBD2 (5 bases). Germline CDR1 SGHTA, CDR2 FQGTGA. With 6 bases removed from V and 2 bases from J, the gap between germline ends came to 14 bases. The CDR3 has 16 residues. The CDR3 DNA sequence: TGTGCCAGCAGTGGCAGGACTTTCCCTGGGGCCAACGTCCTGACTTTC. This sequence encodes CASSGRTFPGANVLTF.

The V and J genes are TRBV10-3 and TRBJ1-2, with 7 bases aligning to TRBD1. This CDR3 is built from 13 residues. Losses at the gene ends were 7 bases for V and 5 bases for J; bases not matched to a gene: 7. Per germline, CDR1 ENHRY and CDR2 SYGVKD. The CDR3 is CAITGDSVYGYTF. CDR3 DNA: TGTGCCATCACCGGGGACAGCGTGTATGGCTACACCTTC.

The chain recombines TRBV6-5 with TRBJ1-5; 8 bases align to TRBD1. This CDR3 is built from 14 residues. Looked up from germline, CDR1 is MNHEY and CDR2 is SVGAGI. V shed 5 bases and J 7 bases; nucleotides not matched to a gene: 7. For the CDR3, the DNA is TGTGCCAGCAGTAAGGACAGGGTAGTACAGCCCCAGCATTTT. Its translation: CASSKDRVVQPQHF.

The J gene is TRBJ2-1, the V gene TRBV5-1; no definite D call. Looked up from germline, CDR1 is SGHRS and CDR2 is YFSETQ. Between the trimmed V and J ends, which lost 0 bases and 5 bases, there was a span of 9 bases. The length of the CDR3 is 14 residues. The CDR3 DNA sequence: TGCGCCAGCAGCTTGGGGGGTTTCGACAATGAGCAGTTCTTC. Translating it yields CASSLGGFDNEQFF.

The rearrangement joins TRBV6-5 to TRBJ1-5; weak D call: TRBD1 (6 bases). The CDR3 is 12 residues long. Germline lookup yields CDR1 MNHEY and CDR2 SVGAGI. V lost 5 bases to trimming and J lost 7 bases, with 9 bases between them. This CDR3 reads CASSPGEQPQHF. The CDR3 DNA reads TGTGCCAGCAGTCCAGGGGAGCAGCCCCAGCATTTT.

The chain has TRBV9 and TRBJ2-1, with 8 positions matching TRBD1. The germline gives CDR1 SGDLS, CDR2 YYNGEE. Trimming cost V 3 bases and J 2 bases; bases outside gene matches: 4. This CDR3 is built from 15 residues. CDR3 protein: CASSATGQAYNEQFF. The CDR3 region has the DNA TGTGCCAGCAGCGCTACGGGACAGGCCTACAATGAGCAGTTCTTC.

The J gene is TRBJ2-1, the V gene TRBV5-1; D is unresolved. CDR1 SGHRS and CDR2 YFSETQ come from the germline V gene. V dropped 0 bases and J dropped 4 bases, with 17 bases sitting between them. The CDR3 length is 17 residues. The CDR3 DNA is TGCGCCAGCAGCTTGGATCGCGGTTCAACTTCTTACAATGAGCAGTTCTTC. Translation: CASSLDRGSTSYNEQFF.

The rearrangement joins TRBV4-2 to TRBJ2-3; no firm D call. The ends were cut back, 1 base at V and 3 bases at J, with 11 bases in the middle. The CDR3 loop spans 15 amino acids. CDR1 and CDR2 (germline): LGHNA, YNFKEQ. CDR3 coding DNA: TGTGCCAGCAGCCAAGTGCCACATGGGACAGATACGCAGTATTTT. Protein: CASSQVPHGTDTQYF.

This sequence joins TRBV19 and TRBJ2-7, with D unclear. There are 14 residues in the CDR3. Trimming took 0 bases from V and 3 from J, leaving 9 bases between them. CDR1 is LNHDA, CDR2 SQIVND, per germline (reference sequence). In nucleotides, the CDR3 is TGTGCCAGTAGTATAGATCGTCAAGACTACGAGCAGTACTTC. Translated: CASSIDRQDYEQYF.

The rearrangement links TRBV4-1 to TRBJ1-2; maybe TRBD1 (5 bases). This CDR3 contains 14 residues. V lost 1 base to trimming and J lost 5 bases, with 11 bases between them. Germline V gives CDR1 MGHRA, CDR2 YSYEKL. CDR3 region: CASSQGEGRYGYTF. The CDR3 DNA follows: TGCGCCAGCAGCCAAGGGGAGGGGAGGTATGGCTACACCTTC.

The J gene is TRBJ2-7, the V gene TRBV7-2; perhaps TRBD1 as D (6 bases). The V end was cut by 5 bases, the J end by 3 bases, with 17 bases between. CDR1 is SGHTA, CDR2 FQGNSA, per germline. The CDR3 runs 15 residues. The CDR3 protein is CASSVVGGMIYEQYF. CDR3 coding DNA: TGTGCCAGCAGCGTGGTAGGGGGTATGATCTACGAGCAGTACTTC.

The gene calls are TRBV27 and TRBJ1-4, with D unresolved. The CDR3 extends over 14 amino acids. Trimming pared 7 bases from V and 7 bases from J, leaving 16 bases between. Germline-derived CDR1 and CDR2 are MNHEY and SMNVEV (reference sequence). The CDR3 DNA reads TGTGCCAGCACCCTCCACGATTATACTGAAAAACTGTTTTTT. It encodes CASTLHDYTEKLFF.

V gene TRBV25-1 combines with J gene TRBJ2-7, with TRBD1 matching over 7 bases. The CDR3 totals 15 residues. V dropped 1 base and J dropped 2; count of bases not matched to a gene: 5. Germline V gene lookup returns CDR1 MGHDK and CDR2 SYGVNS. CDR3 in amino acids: CASSESNRGPYEQYF. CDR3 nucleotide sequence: TGTGCCAGCAGTGAATCCAACAGGGGCCCCTACGAGCAGTACTTC.

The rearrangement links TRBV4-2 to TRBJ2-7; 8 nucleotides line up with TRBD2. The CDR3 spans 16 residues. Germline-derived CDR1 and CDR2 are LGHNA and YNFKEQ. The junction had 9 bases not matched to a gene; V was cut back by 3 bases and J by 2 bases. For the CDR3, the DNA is TGTGCCAGCAGCCAGACAACAGCGGGGGTAACCTACGAGCAGTACTTC. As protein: CASSQTTAGVTYEQYF.

CDR3 bases: TGTGCCAGCAGCTGGAGACAGTACACTGAAGCTTTCTTT. Residues: CASSWRQYTEAFF. This sequence joins TRBV7-2 and TRBJ1-1, with a weak D call TRBD1 (5 bases). Germline V gene data show CDR1 as SGHTA and CDR2 as FQGNSA. The CDR3 consists of 13 residues. Deletions cut 4 bases from V and 3 bases from J, with 9 bases between.